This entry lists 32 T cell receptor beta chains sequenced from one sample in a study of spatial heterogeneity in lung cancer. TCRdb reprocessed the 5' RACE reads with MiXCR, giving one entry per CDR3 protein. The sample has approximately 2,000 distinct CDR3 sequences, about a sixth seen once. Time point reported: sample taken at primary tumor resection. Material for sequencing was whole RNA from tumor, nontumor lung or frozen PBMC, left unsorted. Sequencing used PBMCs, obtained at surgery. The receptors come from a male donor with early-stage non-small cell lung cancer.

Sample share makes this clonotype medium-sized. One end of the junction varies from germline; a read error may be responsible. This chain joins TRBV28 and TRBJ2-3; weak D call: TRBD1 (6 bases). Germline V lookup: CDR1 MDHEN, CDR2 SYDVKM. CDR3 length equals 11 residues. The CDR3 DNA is TGTGCCAGCAGGCGGACAGACACGCAGTATTTT. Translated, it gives CASRRTDTQYF.

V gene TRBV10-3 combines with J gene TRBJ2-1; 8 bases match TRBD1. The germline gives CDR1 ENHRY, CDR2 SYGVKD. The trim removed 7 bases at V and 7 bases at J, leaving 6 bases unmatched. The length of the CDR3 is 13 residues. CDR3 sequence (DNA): TGTGCCATCATCGCAGGGGGCGGGAATGAGCAGTTCTTC. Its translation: CAIIAGGGNEQFF.

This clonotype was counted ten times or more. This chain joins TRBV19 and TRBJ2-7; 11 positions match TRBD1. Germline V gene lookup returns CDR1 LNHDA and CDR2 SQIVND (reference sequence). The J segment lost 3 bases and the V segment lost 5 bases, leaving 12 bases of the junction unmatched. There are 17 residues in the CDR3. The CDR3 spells CASSSGTGGFGNYEQYF. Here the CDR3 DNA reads TGTGCCAGTAGTTCCGGGACAGGGGGGTTTGGAAACTACGAGCAGTACTTC.

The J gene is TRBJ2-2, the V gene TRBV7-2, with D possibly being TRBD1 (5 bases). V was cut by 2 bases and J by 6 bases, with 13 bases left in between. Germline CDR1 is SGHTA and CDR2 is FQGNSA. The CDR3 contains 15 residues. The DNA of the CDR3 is TGTGCCAGCAGCTTACCCCCCCCCAGGGCCGGGGAGCTGTTTTTT. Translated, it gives CASSLPPPRAGELFF.

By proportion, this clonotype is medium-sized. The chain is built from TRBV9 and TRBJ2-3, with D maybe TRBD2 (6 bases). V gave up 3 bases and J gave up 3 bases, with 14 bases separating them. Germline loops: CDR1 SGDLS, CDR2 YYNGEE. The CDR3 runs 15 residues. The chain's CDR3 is CASSEAGRRTDTQYF. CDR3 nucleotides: TGTGCCAGCAGCGAGGCAGGGAGGAGAACAGATACGCAGTATTTT.

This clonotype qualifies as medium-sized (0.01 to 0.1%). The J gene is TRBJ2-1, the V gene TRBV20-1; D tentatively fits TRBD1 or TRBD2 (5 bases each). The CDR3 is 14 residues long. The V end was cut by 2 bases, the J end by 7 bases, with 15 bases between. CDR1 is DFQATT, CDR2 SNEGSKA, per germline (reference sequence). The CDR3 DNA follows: TGCAGTGCTAGAACGGGACGGATTATAAATGAGCAGTTCTTC. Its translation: CSARTGRIINEQFF.

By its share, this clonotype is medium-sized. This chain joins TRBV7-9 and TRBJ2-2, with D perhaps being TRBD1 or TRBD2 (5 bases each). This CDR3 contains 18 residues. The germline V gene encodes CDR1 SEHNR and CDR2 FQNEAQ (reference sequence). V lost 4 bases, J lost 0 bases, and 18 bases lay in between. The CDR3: CASSSSYGTDSNTGELFF. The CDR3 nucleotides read TGTGCCAGCAGCTCCTCCTATGGGACGGACTCGAACACCGGGGAGCTGTTTTTT.

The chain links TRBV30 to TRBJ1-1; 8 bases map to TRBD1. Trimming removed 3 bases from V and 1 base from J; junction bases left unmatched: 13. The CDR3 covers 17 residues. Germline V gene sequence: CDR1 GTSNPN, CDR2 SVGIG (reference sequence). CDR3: CAWRRTGNLLSNTEAFF. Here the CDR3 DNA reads TGTGCCTGGAGGAGGACAGGGAACCTCCTCTCGAACACTGAAGCTTTCTTT.

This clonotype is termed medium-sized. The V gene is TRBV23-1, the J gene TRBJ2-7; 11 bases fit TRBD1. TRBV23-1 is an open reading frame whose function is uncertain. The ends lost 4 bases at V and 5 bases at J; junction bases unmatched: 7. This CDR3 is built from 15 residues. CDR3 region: CASSLPGQGVHEQYF. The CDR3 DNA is TGCGCCAGCAGTCTACCGGGACAGGGGGTGCACGAGCAGTACTTC.

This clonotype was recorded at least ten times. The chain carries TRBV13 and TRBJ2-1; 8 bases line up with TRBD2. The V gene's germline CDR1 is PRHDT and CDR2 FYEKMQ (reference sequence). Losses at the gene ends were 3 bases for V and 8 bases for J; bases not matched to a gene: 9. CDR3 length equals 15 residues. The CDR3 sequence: CASSFTGGAGDEQFF. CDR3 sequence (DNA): TGTGCCAGCAGCTTCACCGGGGGGGCCGGGGATGAGCAGTTCTTC.

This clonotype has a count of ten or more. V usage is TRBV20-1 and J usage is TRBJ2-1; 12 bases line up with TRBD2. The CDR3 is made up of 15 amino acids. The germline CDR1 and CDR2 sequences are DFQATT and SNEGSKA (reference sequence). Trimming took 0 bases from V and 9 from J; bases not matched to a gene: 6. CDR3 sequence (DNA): TGCAGTGCTAGAGATCGCCGACTAGCGGGAGTTGAGCAGTTCTTC. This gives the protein CSARDRRLAGVEQFF.

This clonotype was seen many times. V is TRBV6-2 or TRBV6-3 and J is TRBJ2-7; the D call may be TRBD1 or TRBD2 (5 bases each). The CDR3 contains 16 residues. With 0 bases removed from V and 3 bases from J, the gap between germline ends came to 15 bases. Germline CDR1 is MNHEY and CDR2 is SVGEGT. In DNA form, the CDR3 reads TGTGCCAGCAGTTACTCTGGAGCTCCGAGGGGCTACGAGCAGTACTTC. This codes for CASSYSGAPRGYEQYF.

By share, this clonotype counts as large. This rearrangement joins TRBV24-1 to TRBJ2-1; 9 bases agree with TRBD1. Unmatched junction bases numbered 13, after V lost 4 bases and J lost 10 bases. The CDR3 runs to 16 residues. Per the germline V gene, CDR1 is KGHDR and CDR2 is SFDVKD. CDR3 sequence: CATSDLGDGTGNEQFF. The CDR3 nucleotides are TGTGCCACCAGTGACCTAGGGGACGGGACAGGGAACGAGCAGTTCTTC.

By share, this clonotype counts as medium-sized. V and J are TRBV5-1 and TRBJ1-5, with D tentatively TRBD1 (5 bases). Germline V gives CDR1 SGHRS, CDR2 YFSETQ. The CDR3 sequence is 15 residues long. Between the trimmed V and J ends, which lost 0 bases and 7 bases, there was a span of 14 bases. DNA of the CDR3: TGCGCCAGCAGCTTGGAGGCGGGGGAAAGCCAGCCCCAGCATTTT. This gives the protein CASSLEAGESQPQHF. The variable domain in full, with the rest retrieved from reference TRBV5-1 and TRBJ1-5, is KAGVTQTPRYLIKTRGQQVTLSCSPISGHRSVSWYQQTPGQGLQFLFEYFSETQRNKGNFPGRFSGRQFSNSRSEMNVSTLELGDSALYLCASSLEAGESQPQHFGDGTRLSIL.

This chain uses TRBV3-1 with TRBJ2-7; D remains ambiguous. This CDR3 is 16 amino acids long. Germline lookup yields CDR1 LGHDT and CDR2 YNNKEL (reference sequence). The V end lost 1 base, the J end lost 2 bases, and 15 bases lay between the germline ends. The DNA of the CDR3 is TGTGCCAGCAGCCAAGTTCTTTCGGTCAGGCCCTACGAGCAGTACTTC. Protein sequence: CASSQVLSVRPYEQYF.

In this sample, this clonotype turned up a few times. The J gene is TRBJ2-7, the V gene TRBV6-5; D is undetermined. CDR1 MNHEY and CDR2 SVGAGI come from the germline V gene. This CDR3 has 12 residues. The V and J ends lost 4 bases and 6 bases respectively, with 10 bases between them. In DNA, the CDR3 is TGTGCCAGCAGTTGCCCGCCCTCCGAGCAGTACGTC. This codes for CASSCPPSEQYV.

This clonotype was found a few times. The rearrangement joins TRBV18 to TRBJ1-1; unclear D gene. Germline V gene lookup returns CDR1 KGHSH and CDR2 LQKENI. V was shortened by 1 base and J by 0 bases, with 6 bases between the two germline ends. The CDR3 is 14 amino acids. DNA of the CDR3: TGTGCCAGCTCACCACAGGGTATGAACACTGAAGCTTTCTTT. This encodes CASSPQGMNTEAFF.

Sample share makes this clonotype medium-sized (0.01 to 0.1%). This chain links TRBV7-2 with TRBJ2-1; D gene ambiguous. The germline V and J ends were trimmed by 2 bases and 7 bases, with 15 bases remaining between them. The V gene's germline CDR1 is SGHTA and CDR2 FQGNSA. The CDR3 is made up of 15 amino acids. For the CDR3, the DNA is TGTGCCAGCAGCTTATATCGCTCTCTCCAGAATGAGCAGTTCTTC. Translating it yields CASSLYRSLQNEQFF. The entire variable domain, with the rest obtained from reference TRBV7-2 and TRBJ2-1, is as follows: GAGVSQSPSNKVTEKGKDVELRCDPISGHTALYWYRQSLGQGLEFLIYFQGNSAPDKSGLPSDRFSAERTGGSVSTLTIQRTQQEDSAVYLCASSLYRSLQNEQFFGPGTRLTVL.

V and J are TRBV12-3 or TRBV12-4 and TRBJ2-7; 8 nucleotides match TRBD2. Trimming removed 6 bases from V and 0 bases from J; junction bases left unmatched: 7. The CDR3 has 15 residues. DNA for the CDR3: TGTGCCAGCAGACCTGGACTAGCCGGCTCCTACGAGCAGTACTTC. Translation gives CASRPGLAGSYEQYF.

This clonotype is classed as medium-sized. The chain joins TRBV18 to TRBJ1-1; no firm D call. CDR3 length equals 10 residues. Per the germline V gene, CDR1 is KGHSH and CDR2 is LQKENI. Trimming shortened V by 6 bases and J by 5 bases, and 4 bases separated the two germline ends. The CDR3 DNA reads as TGTGCCAGCTCGGGGACTGAAGCTTTCTTT. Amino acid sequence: CASSGTEAFF.

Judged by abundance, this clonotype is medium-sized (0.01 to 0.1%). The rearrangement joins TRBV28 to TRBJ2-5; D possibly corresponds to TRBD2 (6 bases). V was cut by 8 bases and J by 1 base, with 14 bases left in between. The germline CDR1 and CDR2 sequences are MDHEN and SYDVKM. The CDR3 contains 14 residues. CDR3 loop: CASGREAAQETQYF. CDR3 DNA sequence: TGTGCCAGCGGAAGGGAGGCAGCCCAAGAGACCCAGTACTTC.

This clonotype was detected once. This chain's CDR3 is CASRVRGDEQYF. For the CDR3, the DNA is TGCGCCAGCCGAGTACGGGGGGACGAGCAGTACTTC. The rearrangement joins TRBV10-1 to TRBJ2-7; the match to TRBD2 covers 7 bases. Trimming at V came to 8 bases and at J to 5 bases, leaving 6 bases not matched to a gene. Looked up from germline, CDR1 is WNHNN and CDR2 is SYGVQD (reference sequence). This CDR3 contains 12 residues.

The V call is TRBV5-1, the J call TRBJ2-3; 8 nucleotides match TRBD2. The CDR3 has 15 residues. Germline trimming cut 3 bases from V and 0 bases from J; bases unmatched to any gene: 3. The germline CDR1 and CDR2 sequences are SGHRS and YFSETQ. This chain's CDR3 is CASSSSGRSTDTQYF. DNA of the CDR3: TGCGCCAGCAGCTCCAGCGGGAGAAGCACAGATACGCAGTATTTT.

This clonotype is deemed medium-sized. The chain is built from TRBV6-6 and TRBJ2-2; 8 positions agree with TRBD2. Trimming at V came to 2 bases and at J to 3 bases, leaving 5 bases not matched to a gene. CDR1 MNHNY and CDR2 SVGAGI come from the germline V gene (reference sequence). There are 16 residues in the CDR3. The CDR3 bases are TGTGCCAGCAGTTACCCGAGCGGGAGAGACACCGGGGAGCTGTTTTTT. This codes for CASSYPSGRDTGELFF.

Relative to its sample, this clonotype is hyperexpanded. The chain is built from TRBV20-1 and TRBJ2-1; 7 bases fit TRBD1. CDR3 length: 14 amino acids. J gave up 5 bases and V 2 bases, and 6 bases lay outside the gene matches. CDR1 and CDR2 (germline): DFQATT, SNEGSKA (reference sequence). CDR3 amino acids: CSARTNRGNNEQFF. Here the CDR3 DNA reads TGCAGTGCTAGAACTAACAGGGGCAACAATGAGCAGTTCTTC.

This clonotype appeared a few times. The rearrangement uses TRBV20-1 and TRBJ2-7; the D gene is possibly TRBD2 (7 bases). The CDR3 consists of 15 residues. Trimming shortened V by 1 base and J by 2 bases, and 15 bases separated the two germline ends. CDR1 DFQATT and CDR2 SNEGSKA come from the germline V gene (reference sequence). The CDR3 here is CSARVGGGLTYEQYF. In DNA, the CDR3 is TGCAGTGCTAGAGTAGGGGGGGGCCTTACCTACGAGCAGTACTTC.

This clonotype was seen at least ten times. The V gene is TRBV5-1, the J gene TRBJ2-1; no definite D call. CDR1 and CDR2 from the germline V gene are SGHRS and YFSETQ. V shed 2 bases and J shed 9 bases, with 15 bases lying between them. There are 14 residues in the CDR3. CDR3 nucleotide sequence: TGCGCCAGCAGCTTATTCTCAGGAGTCTTTGAGCAGTTCTTC. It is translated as CASSLFSGVFEQFF.

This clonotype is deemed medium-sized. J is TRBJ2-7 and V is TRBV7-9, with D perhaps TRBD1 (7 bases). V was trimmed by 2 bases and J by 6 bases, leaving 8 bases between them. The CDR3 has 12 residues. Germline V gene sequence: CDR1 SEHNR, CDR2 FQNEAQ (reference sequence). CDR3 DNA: TGTGCCAGCAGCTTACAGGGGGGCGAGCAGTACTTC. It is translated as CASSLQGGEQYF.

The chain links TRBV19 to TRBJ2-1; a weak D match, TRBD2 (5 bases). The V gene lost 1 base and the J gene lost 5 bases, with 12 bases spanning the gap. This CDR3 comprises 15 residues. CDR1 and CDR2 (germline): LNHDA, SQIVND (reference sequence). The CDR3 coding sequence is TGTGCCAGTAGTATAGGAGGGCTGGAACACAATGAGCAGTTCTTC. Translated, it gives CASSIGGLEHNEQFF.

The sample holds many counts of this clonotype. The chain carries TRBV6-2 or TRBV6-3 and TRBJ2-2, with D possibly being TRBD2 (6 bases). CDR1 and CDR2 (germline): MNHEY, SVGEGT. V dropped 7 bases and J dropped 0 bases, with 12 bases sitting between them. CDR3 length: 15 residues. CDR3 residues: CASTPGGPNTGELFF. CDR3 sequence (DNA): TGTGCCAGCACCCCAGGAGGGCCGAACACCGGGGAGCTGTTTTTT.

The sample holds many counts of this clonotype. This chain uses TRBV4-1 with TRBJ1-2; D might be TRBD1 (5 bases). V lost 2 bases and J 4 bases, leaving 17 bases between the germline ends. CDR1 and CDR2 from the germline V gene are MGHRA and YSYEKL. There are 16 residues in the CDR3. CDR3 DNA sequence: TGCGCCAGCAGCCAACCCATCCGGGGGGGGAGCTATGGCTACACCTTC. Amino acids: CASSQPIRGGSYGYTF.

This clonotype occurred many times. Here the CDR3 DNA reads TGTGCCAGCAGTTTAAACCCTTCTGGAGGGTTCAATGAGCAGTTCTTC. It translates to CASSLNPSGGFNEQFF. The J gene is TRBJ2-1, the V gene TRBV12-3 or TRBV12-4; a weak D match, TRBD2 (6 bases). V was trimmed by 2 bases and J by 6 bases, leaving 17 bases between them. CDR3 length: 16 amino acids.